This TCR beta chain was profiled in a study of T cell responses to AZD1222 COVID-19 vaccine. Measured with immunoSEQ multiplex PCR; TCRdb has only the in-frame clones, and not every one. Here the sample spans 95,000 to 150,000 clones, 80% to 90% being singletons. Trimming removed 3 bases at V and 5 bases at J, with 9 bases between. Germline V gives CDR1 SGDLS, CDR2 YYNGEE. This CDR3 is built from 13 residues. Source: peripheral blood, taken on day 0 of AZD1222 vaccination. This sequence originates from an adult in good health. The chain has TRBV9 and TRBJ1-5; D is ambiguous. The CDR3 DNA is TGTGCCAGCAGCGCCCGCAATGATCAGCCCCAGCATTTT. This gives the protein CASSARNDQPQHF.